The sequence of this T cell receptor (beta chain) was determined in a study of blood T cell repertoires in COVID-19 (TCRdb year 2020). About the investigation overall: Samples covering the acute and convalescent phases of COVID-19 were provided by collaborators in the United States, Italy and Spain. Where HLA class I and class II types were available, the types were taken from metadata supplied by the sample provider, not from assay-based typing. Subjects who had been exposed to COVID-19, were actively infected with it, or had recovered from it provided the deeply sampled blood TCRbeta repertoires that made up the dataset. The prospective study material was composed of cDNA or gDNA derived from T cells, B-cell-depleted T cells, or PBMCs. A de-identified subject ID, COVID-19 status, age in years and sex were almost always included in the sample metadata. The repertoires were made available in a free public database intended to serve as a resource for research on the immune response to SARS-CoV-2. Samples were obtained from the ongoing ImmuneRACE study (first 160 participants) and from over 1,000 subjects provided by 6 global collaborators.

Trimming removed 3 bases from V and 6 bases from J; the gene matches leave 7 bases unexplained. The germline V gene yields MDHEN for CDR1 and SYDVKM for CDR2. From the cysteine through the phenylalanine, the CDR3 covers 16 amino acids. Just CDR3 DNA is preserved here, 48 bases in frame from base 1. In the case of this clone: Its antigen is still unknown. No base-level quality is on record; no much larger clone is a single base apart.

Whole blood was collected in K2EDTA tubes by collaborating institutions according to the institutions' own protocols. For TCRbeta analysis, collaborators shipped samples as frozen whole blood, isolated PBMCs, or DNA extracted from either of those sample types. TCRbeta CDR3 regions were amplified from genomic DNA using the immunoSEQ Assay, a bias-controlled multiplex PCR. Per the authors' processing: The number of nucleated cells in each sample was estimated from the amplification of reference gene primers within the assay. Sequence reads were collapsed and filtered to measure the absolute abundance of every unique TCRbeta CDR3 rearrangement. For each sample, productive Simpson clonality was calculated as the square root of Simpson's diversity index across productive rearrangements. What TCRdb holds here is the immuneACCESS table cut down to in-frame rearrangements. Part of the clones is not present; checked against another copy, under half of the missing clones reflect an unresolved V gene, and the others are unexplained. That table gives V, J and clone size, and the DNA gave D and trimming. Here the sample has about 80,000 clones; roughly 89% occur a single time. The biggest ten clones account for 4.3% of the sample.

General study outcomes and caveats: Clinical and demographic metadata were provided uncurated, with the amount varying by source and participant.

This TCR derives from a woman aged 80 or over with active or convalescent COVID-19. Sequenced sample: peripheral blood. Rearrangement joined TRBV28 to TRBJ1-6; TRBD1 fits 8 bases in the junction. For the CDR3, the sequence is CASSLLTGGFNSPLHF. The bases read TGTGCCAGCAGTTTGCTTACAGGGGGATTTAATTCACCCCTCCACTTT.